The rows below give T cell receptor beta chains drawn from one sample of a study of identical twins. TCRdb reanalysed the 5' RACE reads using MiXCR and keeps one entry per CDR3 protein. The sample shows 640,000 or so distinct CDR3 sequences, roughly 6% of them seen only once. The specimen sequenced was naive T cells sorted from blood. Receptors were obtained from a man younger than 30 in good health. Each CDR3 is given with its conserved first and last residue. The D gene is left open where the match is weak. Expanded clones are given a class, and other clones once, few, many or no size at all.

clone_size	v_call	j_call	d_call	cdr3_aa	cdr3_nt
.	TRBV12-3/TRBV12-4	TRBJ2-4	.	CASSPTGQIAKNIQYF	TGTGCCAGCAGTCCCACAGGGCAAATAGCCAAAAACATTCAGTACTTC
few	TRBV5-1	TRBJ1-1	.	CASSSRVEGPMNTEAFF	TGCGCCAGCAGCTCGAGGGTGGAGGGGCCGATGAACACTGAAGCTTTCTTT
.	TRBV12-3/TRBV12-4	TRBJ1-1	.	CASSFNTGRYTEAFF	TGTGCCAGCAGTTTTAATACAGGGCGCTACACTGAAGCTTTCTTT
.	TRBV6-2/TRBV6-3	TRBJ2-1	TRBD2	CASSYDLAGRSSYNEQFF	TGTGCCAGCAGTTACGACCTAGCGGGAAGGAGCTCCTACAATGAGCAGTTCTTC
.	TRBV7-2	TRBJ2-1	.	CASSLALKVYNEQFF	TGTGCCAGCAGCTTAGCGCTAAAAGTCTACAATGAGCAGTTCTTC
few	TRBV5-1	TRBJ2-3	TRBD2	CASSLGGLDDTQYF	TGCGCCAGCAGCTTGGGAGGACTAGACGATACGCAGTATTTT
many	TRBV19	TRBJ1-5	TRBD1	CASSIVTGVGSNQPQHF	TGTGCCAGTAGTATAGTCACAGGGGTTGGAAGCAATCAGCCCCAGCATTTT
many	TRBV5-1	TRBJ2-7	TRBD2	CASSLAKRLAVPRDAYEQYF	TGCGCCAGCAGCTTGGCCAAGAGACTAGCGGTCCCACGGGACGCCTACGAGCAGTACTTC
many	TRBV9	TRBJ2-2	.	CASRGGVDTGELFF	TGTGCCAGCAGAGGAGGGGTAGATACCGGGGAGCTGTTTTTT
.	TRBV7-2	TRBJ2-7	TRBD2	CASSVTSGRLVFEQYF	TGTGCCAGCAGCGTAACTAGCGGGAGATTGGTTTTCGAGCAGTACTTC
.	TRBV20-1	TRBJ2-2	.	CSARPGTPTGELFF	TGCAGTGCTAGACCGGGGACGCCCACCGGGGAGCTGTTTTTT
many	TRBV7-2	TRBJ2-1	.	CASSPETFGYNEQFF	TGTGCCAGCAGCCCAGAGACGTTTGGGTATAATGAGCAGTTCTTC
many	TRBV20-1	TRBJ2-5	.	CSAREDSFLETQYF	TGCAGTGCTAGGGAGGACAGCTTTTTGGAGACCCAGTACTTC
.	TRBV28	TRBJ2-2	TRBD2	CASLGLAGAGELFF	TGTGCCAGCCTGGGACTAGCGGGAGCCGGGGAGCTGTTTTTT
.	TRBV3-1	TRBJ2-5	TRBD2	CASVRLAGQETQYF	TGTGCCAGCGTTAGACTAGCGGGACAAGAGACCCAGTACTTC
few	TRBV10-3	TRBJ2-3	TRBD2	CAIRNPGTSGANPDTQYF	TGTGCCATCAGAAACCCCGGGACTAGCGGGGCGAACCCTGATACGCAGTATTTT
few	TRBV4-3	TRBJ1-1	.	CASSQDLTVEAFF	TGCGCCAGCAGCCAAGATCTTACTGTTGAAGCTTTCTTT
many	TRBV12-3/TRBV12-4	TRBJ2-3	TRBD2	CASSNFKLAGGRTDTQYF	TGTGCCAGCAGCAACTTTAAACTAGCGGGAGGCCGAACGGATACGCAGTATTTT
.	TRBV12-5	TRBJ2-1	TRBD2	CASGSLGTSGSNEQFF	TGTGCTAGTGGTTCACTCGGGACTAGCGGTTCCAATGAGCAGTTCTTC
.	TRBV4-1	TRBJ2-1	.	CASSQGRGLGVSNEQFF	TGCGCCAGCAGCCAAGGGCGAGGGCTAGGGGTTAGCAATGAGCAGTTCTTC
.	TRBV4-2	TRBJ1-5	.	CASSQFTGDQPQHF	TGTGCCAGCAGCCAATTTACAGGTGATCAGCCCCAGCATTTT
many	TRBV10-3	TRBJ2-3	TRBD2	CAIRVPGTSGSDTQYF	TGTGCCATCAGGGTTCCGGGGACTAGCGGGTCAGATACGCAGTATTTT